The entry below gives a single TCR beta chain sequence along with its context. The data belong to a study of blood T cell repertoires in COVID-19. V gave up 8 bases and J gave up 5 bases, with 12 bases separating them. The CDR3 covers 12 residues. Germline V gene data show CDR1 as LNHDA and CDR2 as SQIVND (reference sequence). This table comes from immunoSEQ multiplex PCR, and its TCRdb copy is limited to in-frame clones, with some not included. The table records approximately 280,000 clones, 89% of them present only once. The rearrangement joins TRBV19 to TRBJ1-2; D not certain. This receptor was obtained from a man aged 50-59 years with acute or convalescent COVID-19. What was sequenced was peripheral blood. The CDR3 here is CASSQTGYGYTF. Here the CDR3 DNA reads TGTGCCAGTTCCCAAACGGGTTATGGCTACACCTTC.